The source of this TCR beta chain is a study of early T cells in non-severe SARS-CoV-2 infection. The germline CDR1 and CDR2 sequences are MNHNY and SVGAGI (reference sequence). The CDR3 consists of 12 residues. The V and J ends lost 8 bases and 5 bases respectively, with 13 bases between them. Molecules of cDNA were individually given unique molecular identifiers that were attached to them. TCRdb used MiXCR to reprocess the 5' RACE reads, holding one entry per CDR3 protein. The profile shows about 48,000 distinct CDR3 sequences, about 9.2% of them singletons. The source is an adult who was a healthcare worker with PCR-confirmed SARS-CoV-2 infection or an uninfected control (not recorded which). Sequencing input: whole blood. The chain employs TRBV6-6 and TRBJ2-7; possible D gene TRBD2, 6 bases. In DNA, the CDR3 is TGTGCCAGCCGGTACGGAGGGGACGAGCAGTACTTC. Residues: CASRYGGDEQYF.